Shown below are 8 T cell receptor beta chains from a single sample sequenced in a study of early T cells in non-severe SARS-CoV-2 infection. TCRdb fed the 5' RACE reads into MiXCR, producing one record per CDR3 protein. The table records tens of thousands of distinct CDR3 sequences, 9% of them present only once. The sequenced material came from whole blood. Receptors were obtained from an adult who was a healthcare worker with PCR-confirmed SARS-CoV-2 infection or an uninfected control (not recorded which).

This chain uses TRBV28 with TRBJ1-5, with no clear D. Germline lookup yields CDR1 MDHEN and CDR2 SYDVKM. CDR3 length: 13 residues. V was clipped by 3 bases and J by 6 bases, with 9 bases between them. This CDR3 reads CASSFGRAQPQHF. CDR3 DNA sequence: TGTGCCAGCAGTTTTGGGCGGGCTCAGCCCCAGCATTTT.

This clonotype was seen repeatedly, ten times or more. CDR3 sequence: CASSGRLANEQFF. In DNA form, the CDR3 reads TGTGCCAGCAGCGGAAGACTAGCCAATGAGCAGTTCTTC. The genes are TRBV7-8 and TRBJ2-1, with 7 bases fitting TRBD2. The ends lost 5 bases at V and 6 bases at J; junction bases unmatched: 4. The CDR3 sequence is 13 residues long. CDR1 is SGHVS and CDR2 is FQNEAQ in the germline V gene.

The chain recombines TRBV27 with TRBJ2-5, with a tentative D call TRBD2 (7 bases). This CDR3 has 17 residues. The ends were cut back, 3 bases at V and 5 bases at J, with 22 bases in the middle. Germline V gene sequence: CDR1 MNHEY, CDR2 SMNVEV (reference sequence). Here the CDR3 DNA reads TGTGCCAGCAGTTTTAAGGGGGGGAACAGAAATAGGGAGACCCAGTACTTC. Its translation is CASSFKGGNRNRETQYF.

This clonotype was counted only a few times. The chain employs TRBV25-1 and TRBJ1-2; D remains unclear. The ends were cut back, 1 base at V and 7 bases at J, with 10 bases in the middle. There are 13 residues in the CDR3. The germline V gene encodes CDR1 MGHDK and CDR2 SYGVNS. This CDR3 reads CASSESDPLGYTF. The CDR3 region has the DNA TGTGCCAGCAGTGAATCGGATCCACTTGGCTACACCTTC.

This clonotype was seen repeatedly, ten times or more. The rearrangement joins TRBV2 to TRBJ1-1; D remains ambiguous. The germline V gene has CDR1 SNHLY and CDR2 FYNNEI. This CDR3 contains 13 residues. V was trimmed by 5 bases and J by 1 base, leaving 8 bases between them. The CDR3 DNA is TGTGCCAGCAGTTCAACTCAGAACACTGAAGCTTTCTTT. This sequence encodes CASSSTQNTEAFF.

The sample holds many counts of this clonotype. V usage is TRBV3-1 and J usage is TRBJ1-1, with no clear D. This CDR3 spans 13 amino acids. Germline CDR1 LGHDT, CDR2 YNNKEL (reference sequence). Deletions cut 2 bases from V and 4 bases from J, with 8 bases between. CDR3 amino acids: CASSQTGLTEAFF. DNA of the CDR3: TGTGCCAGCAGCCAAACGGGTCTCACTGAAGCTTTCTTT.

This clonotype was counted at least ten times. This chain uses TRBV4-3 with TRBJ1-6; TRBD1 matches at 8 bases. V shed 4 bases and J 8 bases; nucleotides not matched to a gene: 7. Germline CDR1 LGHNA, CDR2 YSLEER. The CDR3 is 15 amino acids. CDR3 loop: CASSPSGTGYSPLHF. The CDR3 coding sequence is TGCGCCAGCAGCCCGTCCGGGACAGGTTATTCACCCCTCCACTTT.

The chain recombines TRBV10-3 with TRBJ1-3, with TRBD1 identical over 11 bases. The ends lost 6 bases at V and 0 bases at J; junction bases unmatched: 10. The CDR3 contains 18 residues. Per germline, CDR1 ENHRY and CDR2 SYGVKD. The CDR3 spells CAIRLRDRGMSSGNTIYF. For the CDR3, the DNA is TGTGCCATCAGGCTCCGGGACAGGGGGATGAGCTCTGGAAACACCATATATTTT.